This T cell receptor (beta chain) derives from a study of CD8 T cells in ankylosing spondylitis. Study-wide findings and caveats: Within matched ankylosing spondylitis synovial fluid, disease-linked clones were reportedly significantly enriched.

The sample holds a few counts of this clonotype. No antigen is known for it. From the 5' RACE reads, TCRdb called clonotypes with MiXCR, one entry per CDR3 protein. The table shows under 250,000 distinct CDR3 sequences, with approximately 30% occurring only once. This CDR3 has 14 amino acids. The V and J ends lost 6 bases and 2 bases respectively, with 14 bases between them. Germline CDR1 DFQATT, CDR2 SNEGSKA (reference sequence). The chain is built from TRBV20-1 and TRBJ1-3; no clear D. This clonotype was sampled from a male donor with ankylosing spondylitis or in good health (not recorded which). Source material: blood, either unsorted or a sorted T cell fraction (not recorded which). CDR3 in DNA: TGCAGTGCCCCGGGAGGGAAGACTGGAAACACCATATATTTT. Its translation: CSAPGGKTGNTIYF.